These 25 T cell receptor beta chains originate from one sample sequenced in a study of long-term antiretroviral therapy in people with HIV. Samples were assayed with immunoSEQ v3.0 at survey level. The repertoire was sequenced with immunoSEQ multiplex PCR; TCRdb's copy has only in-frame clones and lacks some. The table records some 26,000 clones, about 80% of them present only once. The sample in question was unsorted PBMCs, obtained 1.1 years before starting antiretroviral therapy. The receptors originated from a woman in her 40s with HIV.

The chain joins TRBV27 to TRBJ2-3; perhaps TRBD1 as D (6 bases). The CDR3 covers 16 residues. Trimming pared 5 bases from V and 0 bases from J, leaving 15 bases between. Germline V CDR1 and CDR2: MNHEY, SMNVEV (reference sequence). CDR3 sequence: CASSASGVVSTDTQYF. CDR3 in DNA: TGTGCCAGCAGTGCGTCAGGGGTAGTCAGCACAGATACGCAGTATTTT.

This chain connects TRBV10-1 to TRBJ2-2, with 9 bases matching TRBD2. The CDR3 spans 16 residues. Germline V gives CDR1 WNHNN, CDR2 SYGVQD (reference sequence). V was clipped by 5 bases and J by 0 bases; unmatched bases: 4. In DNA form, the CDR3 reads TGCGCCAGCAGTAGGTTAGCGGGGGCGAACACCGGGGAGCTGTTTTTT. This sequence encodes CASSRLAGANTGELFF.

The rearrangement joins TRBV25-1 to TRBJ2-2; unclear D gene. Germline V gene lookup returns CDR1 MGHDK and CDR2 SYGVNS. Between the trimmed V and J ends, which lost 4 bases and 0 bases, there was a span of 12 bases. This CDR3 comprises 16 residues. DNA of the CDR3: TGTGCCAGCAGTGCCTCCCGTGGAACGAACACCGGGGAGCTGTTTTTT. It codes for CASSASRGTNTGELFF.

This clone occurred once. The CDR3 spells CASSRTGGPSMNTEAFF. For the CDR3, the DNA is TGCGCCAGCAGCCGGACAGGGGGCCCCTCAATGAACACTGAAGCTTTCTTT. The chain couples TRBV5-1 to TRBJ1-1; 11 nucleotides line up with TRBD1. CDR3 length: 17 residues. Germline values: CDR1 SGHRS, CDR2 YFSETQ. The junction had 8 bases not matched to a gene; V was cut back by 4 bases and J by 0 bases.

This clone has just a few counts. V gene TRBV5-1 combines with J gene TRBJ2-7; D is undetermined. CDR3 length equals 13 residues. Per germline, CDR1 SGHRS and CDR2 YFSETQ. Trimming removed 4 bases at V and 4 bases at J, with 12 bases between. Written as DNA, the CDR3 is TGCGCCAGCAGCGGCGGCATTGTTTACGAGCAGTACTTC. Translated, it gives CASSGGIVYEQYF. The full variable domain, completed using reference TRBV5-1 and TRBJ2-7, is KAGVTQTPRYLIKTRGQQVTLSCSPISGHRSVSWYQQTPGQGLQFLFEYFSETQRNKGNFPGRFSGRQFSNSRSEMNVSTLELGDSALYLCASSGGIVYEQYFGPGTRLTVT.

The V call is TRBV19, the J call TRBJ1-2; 8 nucleotides match TRBD1. The germline gives CDR1 LNHDA, CDR2 SQIVND (reference sequence). The J segment lost 5 bases and the V segment lost 6 bases, leaving 11 bases of the junction unmatched. This CDR3 has 15 amino acids. In nucleotides, the CDR3 is TGTGCCAGTAGCACTTCAGGGGGCGTATGGTATGGCTACACCTTC. Protein: CASSTSGGVWYGYTF.

The chain employs TRBV5-1 and TRBJ1-2; 7 bases match TRBD1. Germline assignment: CDR1 SGHRS and CDR2 YFSETQ. The CDR3 consists of 15 residues. With 0 bases clipped from V and 0 bases from J, the junction kept 2 bases outside the gene matches. CDR3 nucleotide sequence: TGCGCCAGCAGCTTGGAGGGGACAGCTAACTATGGCTACACCTTC. This encodes CASSLEGTANYGYTF.

This sequence joins TRBV18 and TRBJ2-4, with a weak D call TRBD2 (5 bases). Germline CDR1 KGHSH, CDR2 LQKENI. The V and J ends lost 3 bases and 5 bases respectively, with 14 bases between them. CDR3 length: 15 amino acids. The CDR3 reads CASSPREAAENIQYF. DNA for the CDR3: TGTGCCAGCTCACCGAGGGAAGCAGCGGAAAACATTCAGTACTTC.

J is TRBJ1-1 and V is TRBV5-8; 7 bases fit TRBD1. With V trimmed by 0 bases and J by 6 bases, 5 bases remained unmatched. Germline V gives CDR1 SGHTS, CDR2 YDEGEE. The CDR3 has 14 residues. In DNA form, the CDR3 reads TGTGCCAGCAGCTTGGGACAGGGATGGGCTGAAGCTTTCTTT. Its protein product is CASSLGQGWAEAFF.

This clone was seen a single time. This chain uses TRBV6-1 with TRBJ1-1; D might be TRBD1 (5 bases). Germline V lookup: CDR1 MNHNS, CDR2 SASEGT. V was cut by 4 bases and J by 3 bases, with 15 bases left in between. The CDR3 is 15 amino acids. The CDR3 sequence: CASSVGDGPYTEAFF. Here the CDR3 DNA reads TGTGCCAGCAGTGTGGGGGACGGACCTTACACTGAAGCTTTCTTT.

The J gene is TRBJ2-3, the V gene TRBV30; D remains ambiguous. Deletions cut 3 bases from V and 0 bases from J, with 10 bases between. The germline V gene has CDR1 GTSNPN and CDR2 SVGIG (reference sequence). The CDR3 is 14 residues long. CDR3 region: CAWSAGASTDTQYF. As DNA, the CDR3 is TGTGCCTGGAGCGCAGGAGCTAGCACAGATACGCAGTATTTT.

This clone has just one count. The chain combines TRBV7-2 with TRBJ1-2; D not certain. The CDR3 spans 13 residues. CDR1 is SGHTA and CDR2 is FQGNSA in the germline V gene. Trimming shortened V by 4 bases and J by 1 base, and 7 bases separated the two germline ends. CDR3 bases: TGTGCCAGCAGCTCGACCGGTAACTATGGCTACACCTTC. This translates into CASSSTGNYGYTF.

This chain links TRBV7-2 with TRBJ2-7; TRBD2 agrees at 9 bases. Trimming at V came to 5 bases and at J to 4 bases, leaving 6 bases not matched to a gene. Germline assignment: CDR1 SGHTA and CDR2 FQGNSA. This CDR3 spans 14 amino acids. CDR3 in DNA: TGTGCCAGCAGCCCTGCGGGGGGGCAGTACGAGCAGTACTTC. It codes for CASSPAGGQYEQYF.

The V and J genes are TRBV18 and TRBJ1-2; the match to TRBD1 covers 7 bases. From germline, CDR1 is KGHSH and CDR2 LQKENI. The CDR3 covers 16 residues. V lost 3 bases to trimming and J lost 8 bases; unmatched junction nucleotides: 15. The CDR3 loop is CASSPIFGQDLKGYTF. Written as DNA, the CDR3 is TGTGCCAGCTCACCTATCTTCGGACAGGACCTAAAAGGCTACACCTTC.

This clone was observed a few times. The rearrangement uses TRBV2 and TRBJ2-7, with D hard to call. The CDR3 has 10 residues. Germline V gene data show CDR1 as SNHLY and CDR2 as FYNNEI. The V end lost 4 bases, the J end lost 5 bases, and 3 bases lay between the germline ends. The CDR3 here is CASSVNEQYF. Written as DNA, the CDR3 is TGTGCCAGCAGTGTTAACGAGCAGTACTTC.

The genes are TRBV6-5 and TRBJ1-1, with D unclear. V lost 8 bases and J 7 bases, leaving 14 bases between the germline ends. This CDR3 has 12 residues. Germline-derived CDR1 and CDR2 are MNHEY and SVGAGI. The CDR3 DNA sequence: TGTGCCAGCGGTAGGCGGATTGGTGAAGCTTTCTTT. Protein product: CASGRRIGEAFF.

This clone was observed once. This chain joins TRBV18 and TRBJ1-5, with D perhaps matching TRBD1 (6 bases). Germline lookup yields CDR1 KGHSH and CDR2 LQKENI. Trimming took off 9 bases at V and 3 bases at J, with 12 bases between the two ends. The CDR3 sequence is 13 residues long. In DNA form, the CDR3 reads TGTGCCAGTTCAGGGGCCGACAATCAGCCCCAGCATTTT. Protein: CASSGADNQPQHF. The full variable domain, in which reference TRBV18 and TRBJ1-5 provide the parts outside the CDR3, is NAGVMQNPRHLVRRRGQEARLRCSPMKGHSHVYWYRQLPEEGLKFMVYLQKENIIDESGMPKERFSAEFPKEGPSILRIQQVVRGDSAAYFCASSGADNQPQHFGDGTRLSIL.

The rearrangement joins TRBV4-2 to TRBJ2-7; 11 bases fit TRBD2. This CDR3 is built from 15 residues. The V and J ends lost 2 bases and 7 bases, in that order; junction bases with no gene match: 7. The germline V gene has CDR1 LGHNA and CDR2 YNFKEQ. CDR3 in DNA: TGTGCCAGCAGCCAACCACTAGCGGGAGCGGAAGAGCAGTACTTC. Translating gives CASSQPLAGAEEQYF.

This clone was detected once. The chain couples TRBV4-3 to TRBJ1-5; unclear D gene. Germline values: CDR1 LGHNA, CDR2 YSLEER. The CDR3 spans 14 residues. Trimming took 3 bases from V and 4 from J, leaving 10 bases between them. Here the CDR3 reads CASSQDGSNQPQHF. CDR3 nucleotide sequence: TGCGCCAGCAGCCAGGACGGGTCAAATCAGCCCCAGCATTTT.

V is TRBV9 and J is TRBJ1-3; no clear D. Germline V gene sequence: CDR1 SGDLS, CDR2 YYNGEE. The CDR3 length is 15 residues. V was cut by 0 bases and J by 1 base, with 8 bases left in between. The CDR3 protein is CASSVDYTSGNTIYF. The CDR3 bases are TGTGCCAGCAGCGTAGACTACACGTCTGGAAACACCATATATTTT.

This chain joins TRBV5-5 and TRBJ2-7; TRBD2 agrees at 10 bases. This CDR3 is built from 14 residues. Per germline, CDR1 SGHKS and CDR2 YYEKEE (reference sequence). The V and J ends lost 3 bases and 4 bases, in that order; junction bases with no gene match: 4. CDR3 in DNA: TGTGCCAGCAGCTCTCTAGCGGGAGTTTACGAGCAGTACTTC. Translating gives CASSSLAGVYEQYF.

The J gene is TRBJ2-1, the V gene TRBV4-3; D assignment may be TRBD1 or TRBD2 (5 bases each). V lost 0 bases, J lost 1 base, and 7 bases lay in between. The CDR3 sequence is 15 residues long. From germline, CDR1 is LGHNA and CDR2 YSLEER. CDR3 residues: CASSQDWGSYNEQFF. For the CDR3, the DNA is TGCGCCAGCAGCCAAGATTGGGGGTCCTACAATGAGCAGTTCTTC.

This clone has a single count. The chain carries TRBV4-1 and TRBJ2-3; tentatively, D is TRBD1 (5 bases). CDR3 length equals 14 residues. Per the germline V gene, CDR1 is MGHRA and CDR2 is YSYEKL. V lost 6 bases and J 8 bases, leaving 18 bases between the germline ends. The CDR3 sequence is CASRKQVDLGTQYF. The CDR3 nucleotides are TGCGCCAGCAGAAAACAGGTGGATCTCGGTACGCAGTATTTT.

This clone has just a few counts. The chain joins TRBV2 to TRBJ1-4; TRBD1 matches at 9 bases. This CDR3 has 16 residues. Germline CDR1 reads SNHLY; CDR2 reads FYNNEI. The V segment lost 1 base and the J segment 2 bases; nucleotides outside the gene matches: 2. This chain's CDR3 is CASSEEGTGTNEKLFF. Here the CDR3 DNA reads TGTGCCAGCAGTGAAGAAGGGACAGGGACTAATGAAAAACTGTTTTTT.

The rearrangement uses TRBV11-3 and TRBJ1-6, with D possibly TRBD1 on 5 matching bases. Germline-derived CDR1 and CDR2 are SGHNT and YENEEA. V dropped 5 bases and J dropped 14 bases, with 19 bases sitting between them. This CDR3 spans 14 amino acids. The CDR3 bases are TGTGCCAGCAGCCCCCTCGGGGGAACGTATGCCCTCCACTTT. Protein sequence: CASSPLGGTYALHF.